This T cell receptor beta chain appears in the sequencing data of a study of T cells expressing NK-cell markers. TCRdb reanalyzed the 5' RACE reads, giving one entry per CDR3 protein sequence and no DNA. The sample's table shows about 160,000 distinct CDR3 sequences. Germline values: CDR1 MNHNS, CDR2 SASEGT. The CDR3 has 15 amino acids. This sequence was found in a man aged 18-70 years in good health. The sample comprised blood T cells: a sorted CD56 or NKG2C T cell subset, CD4+ or CD8+ T cells, or bulk PBMC T cells (not recorded which). The chain uses TRBV6-1 and TRBJ2-7; checking the TCRdb D call of TRBD1 is not possible without DNA. The CDR3 sequence is CASTLDFPPTYEQYF.